This is a list of T cell receptor beta chains from one sample in a study of vaccination effects on CD4 cells after COVID-19. TCRdb's copy holds only in-frame clones and misses some; the assay was immunoSEQ multiplex PCR. The table has 25,000 to 30,000 clones, under 85% seen once; the top ten hold approximately 31%. No antigens are known for them. Material: CD4+ T cells from PBMCs cultured with SARS-CoV-2 spike peptides, obtained before COVID-19 vaccination. Every receptor here comes from a human donor who received a COVID-19 vaccine. CDR3s include the opening cysteine and the closing phenylalanine or tryptophan. The order of the fields is J gene, clone size, V gene, CDR3 protein. Only some rows state a clone size, as once, few, many or a class for expanded clones.

TRBJ1-1 | - | TRBV12-3/TRBV12-4 | CASILAGGTEAFF
TRBJ2-1 | - | TRBV6-5 | CASSSIAGGPDEQFF
TRBJ2-3 | - | TRBV5-4 | CASSRTGASGVSTDTQYF
TRBJ1-4 | - | TRBV30 | CAWSIREKLFF
TRBJ2-4 | - | TRBV9 | CASSVGTSGAKNIQYF
TRBJ1-5 | once | TRBV9 | CASSVAGGTDQPQHF
TRBJ1-1 | - | TRBV11-2 | CASSFISLGTEAFF
TRBJ2-3 | - | TRBV7-2 | CASSLVSGTDTQYF
TRBJ1-1 | - | TRBV7-2 | CASSFQGGTEAFF
TRBJ1-2 | - | TRBV5-6 | CASSLAARGNYGYTF
TRBJ1-2 | - | TRBV13 | CASSLNLRLVNYGYTF
TRBJ1-2 | few | TRBV19 | CASSYPRGGNYGYTF
TRBJ2-5 | - | TRBV5-1 | CASSAEEGETQYF
TRBJ2-3 | - | TRBV7-2 | CASSARRAGVGDTQYF
TRBJ2-1 | - | TRBV7-2 | CASSLVLVGNEQFF
TRBJ2-3 | once | TRBV18 | CASSGTSEGDTQYF
TRBJ2-5 | few | TRBV2 | CASSLGTEQETQYF